Listed below are T cell receptor beta chains from one sample, sequenced in a study of neurological immune-mediated disorders. TCRdb used MiXCR to reprocess the 5' RACE reads, holding one entry per CDR3 protein. Of tens of thousands of distinct CDR3 sequences detected, 10% appear once; the ten largest clones hold about 2%. The specimen was PBMCs. Source of these receptors: a man in his forties or fifties in good health. Both conserved end residues are part of each CDR3. A D gene is named only where the DNA matches it firmly. Where a row states a size, it is once, few, many or the class of an expanded clone; other rows omit it.

>TRBV11-2|many|-|TRBJ2-7
TGTGCCAGCAGCTGGGTCGGGGGCGAGCAGTACTTC
CASSWVGGEQYF
>TRBV7-3|few|TRBD1|TRBJ2-5
TGTGCCAGCAGCTTAATGGCAGGGGGCGAAGAGACCCAGTACTTC
CASSLMAGGEETQYF
>TRBV9|many|-|TRBJ2-7
TGTGCCAGCAGCGTAGGGGGGGACGGCTACGAGCAGTACTTC
CASSVGGDGYEQYF
>TRBV10-1|many|TRBD1|TRBJ1-6
TGCGCCAGTACTCGGGACAGGGATGGCTCACCCCTCCACTTT
CASTRDRDGSPLHF
>TRBV28|-|TRBD1|TRBJ2-7
TGTGCCAGTGGGACAGGGGGCTCCGGCGAGCAGTACTTC
CASGTGGSGEQYF
>TRBV5-1|many|TRBD2|TRBJ2-5
TGCGCCAGCAGTCCGGGCTCTAGGGCTAGCGGGGGCCAAGAGACCCAGTACTTC
CASSPGSRASGGQETQYF
>TRBV24-1|many|-|TRBJ2-1
TGTGCCACCAGTGATTTGGGGGAGCAGTTCTTC
CATSDLGEQFF
>TRBV5-6|many|-|TRBJ1-6
TGTGCCAGCAGCTTACAGGGATATAATTCACCCCTCCACTTT
CASSLQGYNSPLHF
>TRBV20-1|few|TRBD2|TRBJ2-1
TGCAGTGCTAGCCGGCGGGAGATGATTTCCACGACCTACAATGAGCAGTTCTTC
CSASRREMISTTYNEQFF
>TRBV29-1|many|TRBD2|TRBJ2-5
TGCAGCGTTGTAGGTCGCGGGGGGCCACAAGAGACCCAGTACTTC
CSVVGRGGPQETQYF
>TRBV18|many|-|TRBJ2-7
TGTGCCAGCTCACCTTCTACGGGCCACGAGCAGTACTTC
CASSPSTGHEQYF
>TRBV20-1|many|-|TRBJ2-5
TGCAGTGCTAGATCTCCTGGGGGGCAAGAGACCCAGTACTTC
CSARSPGGQETQYF
>TRBV7-9|many|-|TRBJ1-1
TGTGCCAGCCACCAGGGTATGGGGAACACTGAAGCTTTCTTT
CASHQGMGNTEAFF
>TRBV3-1|-|-|TRBJ2-1
TGTGCCAGCAGCCATACCCTGGGTCCGGGGGCGATGAATGAGCAGTTCTTC
CASSHTLGPGAMNEQFF
>TRBV5-6|many|-|TRBJ1-1
TGTGCCAGCAGCTTGGGACAGCCGAACACTGAAGCTTTCTTT
CASSLGQPNTEAFF
>TRBV29-1|few|-|TRBJ2-7
TGCAGCGTCACAGGGTCCTACGAGCAGTACTTC
CSVTGSYEQYF
>TRBV5-1|many|TRBD1|TRBJ2-7
TGCGCCAGCAGCTTGGGGGGGGGACAGGGGCTCTACGAGCAGTACTTC
CASSLGGGQGLYEQYF
>TRBV27|many|-|TRBJ2-1
TGTGCCAGCAGTCCCCAGGGAAGTGAGCAGTTCTTC
CASSPQGSEQFF
>TRBV28|many|-|TRBJ2-2
TGTGCCACCAAGGACGATCAGACGGAAACCGGGGAGCTGTTTTTT
CATKDDQTETGELFF
>TRBV29-1|many|-|TRBJ2-3
TGCAGCGTTGCAGGTCACCACACAGATACGCAGTATTTT
CSVAGHHTDTQYF
>TRBV24-1|many|-|TRBJ2-1
TGTGCCACCAGTGATTCCGGGCGCGATGAGCAGTTCTTC
CATSDSGRDEQFF
>TRBV7-2|many|TRBD1|TRBJ2-7
TGTGCCAGCAGCCGGACAGGGGGCACCTACGAGCAGTACTTC
CASSRTGGTYEQYF
>TRBV5-1|-|TRBD1|TRBJ2-1
TGCGCCAGCACGCCAGATGGGACAGACTACAATGAGCAGTTCTTC
CASTPDGTDYNEQFF
>TRBV5-1|-|-|TRBJ2-2
TGTGTCAGTTCCCCTAGCCTCCGCACCGGGGAGCTGTTTTTT
CVSSPSLRTGELFF
>TRBV7-3|few|-|TRBJ2-4
TGTGCCAGCAGCCACTCGGAAGGCAGGATAATATCCAAAAACATTCAGTACTTC
CASSHSEGRIISKNIQYF
>TRBV28|many|TRBD2|TRBJ2-5
TGTGCCAGCAGTTTGCGGGGGGAAGAGACCCAGTACTTC
CASSLRGEETQYF
>TRBV7-9|-|TRBD2|TRBJ2-3
TGTGCCAGCAGCTTAGAACCGACTAGCGGAGGAGATACGCAGTATTTT
CASSLEPTSGGDTQYF
>TRBV7-8|many|-|TRBJ1-2
TGTGCCAGCAGTCTGCAGGGTGTTGGCTACACCTTC
CASSLQGVGYTF
>TRBV5-1|many|TRBD1|TRBJ2-3
TGCGCCAGCAGCTCAGAGGGACAGTCTCGCACAGATACGCAGTATTTT
CASSSEGQSRTDTQYF
>TRBV27|-|-|TRBJ2-1
TGTGCCAGCAGTTTGTTGTCGACGGGGGGCTCGGATGAGCAGTTCTTC
CASSLLSTGGSDEQFF
>TRBV6-6|many|-|TRBJ1-1
TGTGCCAGCAGTTACGGGGGGGCTGAAGCTTTCTTT
CASSYGGAEAFF
>TRBV2|many|-|TRBJ1-1
TGTGCCAGCAGTGTTTGGGACACGGCCCCGAACACTGAAGCTTTCTTT
CASSVWDTAPNTEAFF
>TRBV7-2|many|-|TRBJ1-1
TGTGCCAGCAGCTTGCTCCCCAACATTGGGGGAGAAGCTTTCTTT
CASSLLPNIGGEAFF
>TRBV28|many|TRBD2|TRBJ2-2
TGTGCCAGCAGTGGACTAGCGGGTTGGCACGGGGAGCTGTTTTTT
CASSGLAGWHGELFF
>TRBV29-1|many|TRBD1|TRBJ2-3
TGCAGCGTTGCCGATACAGGGGCCGCGAGCACAGATACGCAGTATTTT
CSVADTGAASTDTQYF